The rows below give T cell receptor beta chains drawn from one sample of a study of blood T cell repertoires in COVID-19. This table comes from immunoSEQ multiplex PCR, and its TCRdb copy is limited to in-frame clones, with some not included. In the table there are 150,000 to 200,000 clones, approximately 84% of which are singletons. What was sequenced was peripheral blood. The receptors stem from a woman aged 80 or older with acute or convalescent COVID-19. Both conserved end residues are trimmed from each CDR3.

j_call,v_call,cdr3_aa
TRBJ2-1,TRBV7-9,ASSLLSSSYNEQF
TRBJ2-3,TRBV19,ASRRSGFTDTQY
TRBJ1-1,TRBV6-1,ASSELQGKGTEAF
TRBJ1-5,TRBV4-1,ASSLRGTGAYNQPQH
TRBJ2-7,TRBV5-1,ASTRDGSSYEQY
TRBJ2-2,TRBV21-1,ASSKANHRGLNTGELF
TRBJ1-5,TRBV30,AWSATGGGQPQH
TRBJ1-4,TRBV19,ASSVARTEFGKLF
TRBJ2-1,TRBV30,AWSVSTSRGNEQF
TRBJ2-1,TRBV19,ARKTRGQDNEQF
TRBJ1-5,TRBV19,ASSLRDRGINQPQH
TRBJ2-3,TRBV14,ASSQARATTDTQY
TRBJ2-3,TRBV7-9,ASSSTSSGADTQY
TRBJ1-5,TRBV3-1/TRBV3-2,ASSQATGEYSNQPQH
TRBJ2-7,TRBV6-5,ASSYQGLLEYEQY
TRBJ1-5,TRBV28,ASSLGDRKEPQH
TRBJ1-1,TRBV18,ASSPQANTEAF
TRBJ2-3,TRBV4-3,ASSQDEGARTSTDTQY
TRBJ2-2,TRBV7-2,ASSLLWNTGELF
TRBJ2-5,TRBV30,AWKASGSWETQY
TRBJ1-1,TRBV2,ASDNRGRGTEAF
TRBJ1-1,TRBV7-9,ASSLGIFGGVGTEAF
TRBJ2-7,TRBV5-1,ASSNLGRGSSYEQY
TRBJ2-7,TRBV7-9,ASSLAELAGGYEQY
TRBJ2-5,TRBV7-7,ASSFDGTGVETQY
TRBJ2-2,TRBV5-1,ASSGGHGTGELF